The 23 T cell receptor beta chains reported below all come from one sample, sequenced in a study of blood T cell repertoires in COVID-19. Assay used: immunoSEQ multiplex PCR; TCRdb lists only in-frame clones, some missing. Of 250,000 or so clones listed, more than 75% were seen once; the top ten hold about 8.8%. Sequencing was done on a sample of peripheral blood. The receptors shown here come from a middle-aged man with active or convalescent COVID-19.

Only a few counts were recorded for this clone. The same CDR3 arises from other DNA sequences in this sample as well. The rearrangement uses TRBV6-5 and TRBJ1-1; 7 bases fit TRBD1. Germline values: CDR1 MNHEY, CDR2 SVGAGI. The CDR3 consists of 13 residues. Trimming cost V 6 bases and J 1 base; bases outside gene matches: 2. CDR3 protein: CASRGQANTEAFF. Here the CDR3 DNA reads TGTGCCAGCAGAGGACAGGCGAACACTGAAGCTTTCTTT.

The chain uses TRBV5-4 and TRBJ2-1, with TRBD2 matching over 8 bases. Germline CDR1 reads SGHNT; CDR2 reads YYREEE (reference sequence). Trimming at V came to 4 bases and at J to 2 bases, leaving 8 bases not matched to a gene. This CDR3 comprises 16 residues. CDR3 DNA: TGTGCCAGCAGCACTGGGACTAGGGCTACCTACAATGAGCAGTTCTTC. Translation gives CASSTGTRATYNEQFF.

V gene TRBV6-5 combines with J gene TRBJ1-6, with D possibly matching TRBD1 (5 bases). CDR1 is MNHEY and CDR2 is SVGAGI in the germline V gene. V was shortened by 2 bases and J by 8 bases, with 16 bases between the two germline ends. This CDR3 is built from 16 residues. For the CDR3, the DNA is TGTGCCAGCAGTTACATTGGGGGGGGTGGTTATTCACCCCTCCACTTT. Translating it yields CASSYIGGGGYSPLHF.

This chain uses TRBV6-6 with TRBJ2-5; 7 positions agree with TRBD1. V was clipped by 2 bases and J by 1 base; unmatched bases: 1. CDR1 and CDR2 from the germline V gene are MNHNY and SVGAGI (reference sequence). There are 14 residues in the CDR3. The CDR3 DNA is TGTGCCAGCAGTTACGGGGACAGCCAAGAGACCCAGTACTTC. Protein sequence: CASSYGDSQETQYF.

V gene TRBV2 combines with J gene TRBJ1-5; TRBD1 matches at 9 bases. CDR1 and CDR2 from the germline V gene are SNHLY and FYNNEI. The CDR3 is 16 residues long. V was pared by 7 bases and J by 6 bases, with 13 bases of the junction left unmatched. The CDR3, as DNA: TGTGCCAGCACCCCTGGGGGGGACAGGGCGGCTCAGCCCCAGCATTTT. Amino acid sequence: CASTPGGDRAAQPQHF.

The gene calls are TRBV19 and TRBJ1-2; no reliable D call. CDR1 is LNHDA, CDR2 SQIVND, per germline (reference sequence). The CDR3 spans 13 residues. Trimming took off 2 bases at V and 0 bases at J, with 4 bases between the two ends. The CDR3 DNA reads as TGTGCCAGTAGTATACAGTCTAACTATGGCTACACCTTC. Its translation: CASSIQSNYGYTF.

The chain employs TRBV28 and TRBJ1-5, with 9 nucleotides matching TRBD1. Trimming took 5 bases from V and 1 from J; bases not matched to a gene: 6. The CDR3 totals 16 residues. The germline gives CDR1 MDHEN, CDR2 SYDVKM. The CDR3 DNA reads TGTGCCAGCAGTGTCTCACAGGGGGCGAGCAATCAGCCCCAGCATTTT. Translation: CASSVSQGASNQPQHF.

This chain uses TRBV2 with TRBJ1-3; 8 bases map to TRBD1. The CDR3 totals 16 residues. V gave up 5 bases and J gave up 0 bases; unmatched junction bases: 6. CDR1 and CDR2 from the germline V gene are SNHLY and FYNNEI. The CDR3, as DNA: TGTGCCAGCAGTTCGGGACAGGTCTTCTCTGGAAACACCATATATTTT. This encodes CASSSGQVFSGNTIYF.

The sample holds a few counts of this clone. V gene TRBV12-3 or TRBV12-4 combines with J gene TRBJ1-2; the match to TRBD1 covers 8 bases. The CDR3 runs to 13 residues. The ends lost 6 bases at V and 7 bases at J; junction bases unmatched: 7. The CDR3 nucleotides are TGTGCCAGCAGCCCAGGGACAGGAGGTGGCTACACCTTC. This sequence encodes CASSPGTGGGYTF.

This clone appeared a single time. The V gene is TRBV5-4, the J gene TRBJ2-3; the D gene is possibly TRBD2 (6 bases). Trimming shortened V by 7 bases and J by 7 bases, and 10 bases separated the two germline ends. The germline V gene has CDR1 SGHNT and CDR2 YYREEE (reference sequence). The CDR3 loop spans 11 amino acids. The DNA of the CDR3 is TGTGCCAGCCAACGGGGGAATACGCAGTATTTT. Amino acid sequence: CASQRGNTQYF.

The rearrangement joins TRBV6-6 to TRBJ2-7; possibly TRBD1 for D (6 bases). Germline V gene lookup returns CDR1 MNHNY and CDR2 SVGAGI (reference sequence). Trimming removed 11 bases from V and 6 bases from J, with 20 bases in between. This CDR3 spans 13 amino acids. CDR3 nucleotides: TGTGCCGGATCAACAGGGCGTGACGGCGAGCAGTACTTC. Amino acid sequence: CAGSTGRDGEQYF.

The chain combines TRBV7-2 with TRBJ2-3, with D possibly TRBD2 on 6 matching bases. CDR3 length: 15 amino acids. The V gene lost 4 bases and the J gene lost 3 bases, with 14 bases spanning the gap. The germline CDR1 and CDR2 sequences are SGHTA and FQGNSA. CDR3 sequence reads: CASSWGTLGTDTQYF. In DNA, the CDR3 is TGTGCCAGCAGCTGGGGGACTCTGGGGACAGATACGCAGTATTTT.

The chain links TRBV6-5 to TRBJ1-4, with D perhaps matching TRBD1 (6 bases). Trimming removed 6 bases from V and 6 bases from J, with 14 bases in between. This CDR3 contains 14 residues. The germline V gene encodes CDR1 MNHEY and CDR2 SVGAGI. CDR3: CASSQGTAYEKLFF. CDR3 DNA sequence: TGTGCCAGCAGCCAGGGGACGGCATATGAAAAACTGTTTTTT.

The V gene is TRBV11-2, the J gene TRBJ1-3, with 7 bases identical to TRBD1. The CDR3 is 14 residues long. CDR1 SGHAT and CDR2 FQNNGV come from the germline V gene. Germline trimming cut 5 bases from V and 0 bases from J; bases unmatched to any gene: 1. For the CDR3, the DNA is TGTGCCAGCAGCCGGGACAGCTCTGGAAACACCATATATTTT. Amino acid sequence: CASSRDSSGNTIYF.

The CDR3 DNA follows: TGTGCCAGCAGCCATACAGGGTTGGTTGATGAGACCCAGTACTTC. As protein: CASSHTGLVDETQYF. The V gene is TRBV5-6, the J gene TRBJ2-5; a possible D gene is TRBD1 (6 bases). CDR3 size: 15 residues. The germline V gene encodes CDR1 SGHDT and CDR2 YYEEEE. Trimming stripped 4 bases from V and 5 bases from J, with 18 bases between.

The chain couples TRBV30 to TRBJ1-6, with D unresolved. CDR3 length: 12 residues. The ends were cut back, 3 bases at V and 7 bases at J, with 7 bases in the middle. Germline V CDR1 and CDR2: GTSNPN, SVGIG (reference sequence). The CDR3 region is CAWSLQNSPLHF. The CDR3 nucleotides are TGTGCCTGGAGCCTGCAGAATTCACCCCTCCACTTT.

This rearrangement joins TRBV6-5 to TRBJ2-2; TRBD2 matches 7 bases. J lost 5 bases, V lost 7 bases, and 7 bases had no gene match. Germline V lookup: CDR1 MNHEY, CDR2 SVGAGI. The CDR3 length is 14 residues. As DNA, the CDR3 is TGTGCCAGCACCCCCAGGGAGGGGACCGGGGAGCTGTTTTTT. Amino acid sequence: CASTPREGTGELFF.

This sequence joins TRBV10-3 and TRBJ2-3, with 10 bases matching TRBD2. The germline CDR1 and CDR2 sequences are ENHRY and SYGVKD. The CDR3 sequence is 15 residues long. V trimming: 11 bases; J trimming: 4 bases; junction bases outside the gene matches: 12. The CDR3 coding sequence is TGTGCCGCGAGGCGAGCGGGGGGGGTCCCAGATACGCAGTATTTT. As protein: CAARRAGGVPDTQYF.

The J gene is TRBJ2-1, the V gene TRBV6-5, with D uncertain. Germline CDR1 and CDR2: MNHEY and SVGAGI. There are 14 residues in the CDR3. V shed 0 bases and J shed 5 bases, with 8 bases lying between them. CDR3 protein: CASSYSERNNEQFF. The DNA for the CDR3 is TGTGCCAGCAGTTACTCGGAGAGGAACAATGAGCAGTTCTTC.

This clone was detected once. The chain uses TRBV7-9 and TRBJ1-1, with 7 bases that match TRBD1. Per the germline V gene, CDR1 is SEHNR and CDR2 is FQNEAQ (reference sequence). Losses at the gene ends were 2 bases for V and 0 bases for J; bases not matched to a gene: 12. The CDR3 consists of 18 residues. In DNA form, the CDR3 reads TGTGCCAGCAGCTTAATTTGGAGCCAGGGGGGCTTGAACACTGAAGCTTTCTTT. It yields the protein CASSLIWSQGGLNTEAFF.

V usage is TRBV19 and J usage is TRBJ2-3; D unresolved. Germline loops: CDR1 LNHDA, CDR2 SQIVND (reference sequence). The CDR3 covers 13 residues. Trimming stripped 3 bases from V and 3 bases from J, with 7 bases between. In DNA, the CDR3 is TGTGCCAGTAGTATCCAGGTAACAGATACGCAGTATTTT. The encoded protein is CASSIQVTDTQYF.

The chain carries TRBV5-6 and TRBJ1-4, with 8 bases aligning to TRBD1. The CDR3 loop spans 13 amino acids. The germline V gene encodes CDR1 SGHDT and CDR2 YYEEEE. V lost 0 bases and J lost 16; bases outside the gene matches: 8. DNA of the CDR3: TGTGCCAGCAGCTTGGGAAGGGACAGGTTCGGGTTTTTT. Translated: CASSLGRDRFGFF.

This chain links TRBV7-9 with TRBJ1-1; D uncertain. Trimming took off 5 bases at V and 0 bases at J, with 4 bases between the two ends. Germline lookup yields CDR1 SEHNR and CDR2 FQNEAQ (reference sequence). The CDR3 is 12 amino acids. The CDR3: CASSLMNTEAFF. In DNA form, the CDR3 reads TGTGCCAGCAGCCTTATGAACACTGAAGCTTTCTTT.